This TCR beta chain was sequenced in a study of OX40 agonist ivuxolimab in advanced cancers. Study context: Ivuxolimab, an antibody acting as an agonist of OX40 (CD134), was used to treat patients. Partial response was recorded in three patients: one hepatocellular carcinoma and two cutaneous melanoma cases. Broader study findings: Clonal expansion from baseline to week 6 occurred in both CD4+ and CD8+ T cells.

In regard to this clone: Its antigen is still unknown.

The germline V gene has CDR1 SEHNR and CDR2 FQNEAQ (reference sequence). V lost 1 base and J lost 5, with 15 bases in between. The length of the CDR3 is 15 residues. Sequencing used immunoSEQ multiplex PCR; TCRdb keeps in-frame clones, though not all of them. The repertoire holds 25,000 to 35,000 clones, almost 85% seen once, with more than 20% in the top ten. The chain links TRBV7-9 to TRBJ2-7, with D hard to call. The sequencing here drew on CD4+ or CD8+ T cells sorted from blood, taken in a trial of the OX40 agonist ivuxolimab. The clonotype comes from an adult with an advanced solid tumor such as melanoma, head and neck, liver or kidney cancer. The CDR3 loop is CASSLGFGRPDEQYF. In DNA, the CDR3 is TGTGCCAGCAGCTTAGGTTTTGGCAGGCCCGACGAGCAGTACTTC. The variable domain in full, with the rest retrieved from reference TRBV7-9 and TRBJ2-7, is DTGVSQNPRHKITKRGQNVTFRCDPISEHNRLYWYRQTLGQGPEFLTYFQNEAQLEKSRLLSDRFSAERPKGSFSTLEIQRTEQGDSAMYLCASSLGFGRPDEQYFGPGTRLTVT.